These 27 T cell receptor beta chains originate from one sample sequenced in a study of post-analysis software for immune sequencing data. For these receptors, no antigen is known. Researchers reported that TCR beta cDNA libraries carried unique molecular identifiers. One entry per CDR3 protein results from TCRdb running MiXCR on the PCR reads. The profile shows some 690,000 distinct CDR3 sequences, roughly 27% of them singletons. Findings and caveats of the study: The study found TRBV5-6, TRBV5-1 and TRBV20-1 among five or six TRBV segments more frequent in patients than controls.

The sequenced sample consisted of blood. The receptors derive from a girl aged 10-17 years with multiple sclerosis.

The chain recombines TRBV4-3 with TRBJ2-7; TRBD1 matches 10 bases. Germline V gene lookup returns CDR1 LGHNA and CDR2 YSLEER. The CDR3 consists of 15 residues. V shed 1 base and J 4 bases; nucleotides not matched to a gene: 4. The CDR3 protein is CASSQARDRGYEQYF. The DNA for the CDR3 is TGCGCCAGCAGCCAAGCAAGGGACAGGGGATACGAGCAGTACTTC.

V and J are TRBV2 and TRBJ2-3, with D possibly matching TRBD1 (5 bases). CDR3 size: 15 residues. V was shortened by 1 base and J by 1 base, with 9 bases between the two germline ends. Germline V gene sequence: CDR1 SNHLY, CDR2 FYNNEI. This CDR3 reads CASSEGGLGTDTQYF. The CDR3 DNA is TGTGCCAGCAGTGAAGGGGGCCTCGGCACAGATACGCAGTATTTT.

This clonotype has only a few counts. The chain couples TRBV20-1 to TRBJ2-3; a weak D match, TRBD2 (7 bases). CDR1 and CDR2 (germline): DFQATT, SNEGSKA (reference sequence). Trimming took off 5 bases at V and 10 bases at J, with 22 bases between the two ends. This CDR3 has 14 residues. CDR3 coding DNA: TGCAGTGCTGGTCTCGCGGGGCGAGGGGGGGCGCAGTATTTT. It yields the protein CSAGLAGRGGAQYF.

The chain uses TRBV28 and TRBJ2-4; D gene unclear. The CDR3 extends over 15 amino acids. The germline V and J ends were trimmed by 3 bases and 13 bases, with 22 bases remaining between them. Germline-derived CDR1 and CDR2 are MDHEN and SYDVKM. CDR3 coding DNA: TGTGCCAGCAGTTTTGGGCGAGCGCGCCCTACGGAGCAGTACTTC. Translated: CASSFGRARPTEQYF.

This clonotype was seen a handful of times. The CDR3 spells CASSRQTSGNYTGELFF. CDR3 coding DNA: TGCGCCAGCAGCCGCCAAACTAGCGGGAATTACACCGGGGAGCTGTTTTTT. This chain links TRBV4-3 with TRBJ2-2, with 10 bases fitting TRBD2. With V trimmed by 4 bases and J by 3 bases, 8 bases remained unmatched. Germline CDR1 LGHNA, CDR2 YSLEER. The CDR3 contains 17 residues.

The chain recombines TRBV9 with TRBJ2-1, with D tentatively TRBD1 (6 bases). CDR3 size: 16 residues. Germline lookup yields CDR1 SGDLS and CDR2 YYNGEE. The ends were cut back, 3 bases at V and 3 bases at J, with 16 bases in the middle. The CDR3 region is CASSADSLTVYNEQFF. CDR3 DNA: TGTGCCAGCAGCGCGGACAGCCTGACCGTCTACAATGAGCAGTTCTTC.

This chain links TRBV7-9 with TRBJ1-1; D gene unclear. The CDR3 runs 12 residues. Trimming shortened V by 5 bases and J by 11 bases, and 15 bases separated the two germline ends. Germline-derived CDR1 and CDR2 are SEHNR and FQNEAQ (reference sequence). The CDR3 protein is CASSLTDLGAFF. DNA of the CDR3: TGTGCCAGCAGCCTAACTGATCTGGGGGCTTTCTTT.

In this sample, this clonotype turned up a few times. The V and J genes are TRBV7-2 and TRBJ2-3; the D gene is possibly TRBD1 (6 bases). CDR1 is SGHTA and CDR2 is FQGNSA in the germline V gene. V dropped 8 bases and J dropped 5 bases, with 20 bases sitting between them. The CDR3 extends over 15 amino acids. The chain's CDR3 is CASSTVWGPGDTQYF. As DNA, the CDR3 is TGTGCCAGCTCGACGGTTTGGGGGCCCGGAGATACGCAGTATTTT.

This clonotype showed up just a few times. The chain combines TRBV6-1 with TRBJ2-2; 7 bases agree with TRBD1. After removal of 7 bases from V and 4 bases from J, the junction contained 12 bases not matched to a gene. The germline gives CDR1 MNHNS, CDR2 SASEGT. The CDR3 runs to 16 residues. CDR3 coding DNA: TGTGCCAGCACGGAGGAGACAGGGTGGTTCACCGGGGAGCTGTTTTTT. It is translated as CASTEETGWFTGELFF.

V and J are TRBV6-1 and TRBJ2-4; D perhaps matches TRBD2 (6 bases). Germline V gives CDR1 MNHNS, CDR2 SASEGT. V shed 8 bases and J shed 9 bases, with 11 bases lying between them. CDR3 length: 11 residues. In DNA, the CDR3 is TGTGCCAGCCCCAAGGGAGGCATTCAGTACTTC. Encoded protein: CASPKGGIQYF.

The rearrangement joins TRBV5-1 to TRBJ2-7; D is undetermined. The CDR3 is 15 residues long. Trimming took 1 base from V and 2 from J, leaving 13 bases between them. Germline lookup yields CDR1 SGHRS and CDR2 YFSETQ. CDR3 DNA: TGCGCCAGCAGCTTGTTCACCGGGCCGACCTACGAGCAGTACTTC. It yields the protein CASSLFTGPTYEQYF.

The DNA for the CDR3 is TGCAGTGCTAGAGAGACAGGCTTCTATGGCTACACCTTC. Residues: CSARETGFYGYTF. The genes are TRBV20-1 and TRBJ1-2; D may be TRBD1 (6 bases). The CDR3 is 13 residues long. Germline-derived CDR1 and CDR2 are DFQATT and SNEGSKA (reference sequence). The ends were cut back, 0 bases at V and 4 bases at J, with 9 bases in the middle.

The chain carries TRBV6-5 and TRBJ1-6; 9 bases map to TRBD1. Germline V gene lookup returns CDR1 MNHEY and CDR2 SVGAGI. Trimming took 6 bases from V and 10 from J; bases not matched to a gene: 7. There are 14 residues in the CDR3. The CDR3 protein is CASSQGQGSSPLHF. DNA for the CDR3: TGTGCCAGCAGCCAGGGACAGGGATCCTCACCCCTCCACTTT.

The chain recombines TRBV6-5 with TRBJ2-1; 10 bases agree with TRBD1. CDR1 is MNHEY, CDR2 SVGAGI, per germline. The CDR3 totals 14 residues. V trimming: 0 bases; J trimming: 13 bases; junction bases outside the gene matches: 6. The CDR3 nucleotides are TGTGCCAGCAGTTACTCGACAGGGGGCAAGACCCAGTTCTTC. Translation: CASSYSTGGKTQFF.

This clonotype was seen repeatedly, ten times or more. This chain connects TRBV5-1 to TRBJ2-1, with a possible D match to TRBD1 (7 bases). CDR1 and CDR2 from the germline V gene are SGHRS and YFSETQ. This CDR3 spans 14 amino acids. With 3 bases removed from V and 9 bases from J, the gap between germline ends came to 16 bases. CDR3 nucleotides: TGCGCCAGCAGCTGGGACAGTTACGGGGGTGAGCAGTTCTTC. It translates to CASSWDSYGGEQFF.

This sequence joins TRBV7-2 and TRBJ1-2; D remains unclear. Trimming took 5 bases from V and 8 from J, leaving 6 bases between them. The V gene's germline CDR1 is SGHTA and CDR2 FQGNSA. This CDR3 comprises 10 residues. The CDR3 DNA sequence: TGTGCCAGCAGCCACATCGGCTACACCTTC. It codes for CASSHIGYTF.

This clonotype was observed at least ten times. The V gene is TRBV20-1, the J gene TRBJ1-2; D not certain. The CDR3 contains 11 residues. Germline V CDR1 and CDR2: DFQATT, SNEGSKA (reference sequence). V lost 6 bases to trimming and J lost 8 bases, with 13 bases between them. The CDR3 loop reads CSAPGMSGYTF. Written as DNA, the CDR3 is TGCAGTGCGCCCGGAATGTCGGGCTACACCTTC.

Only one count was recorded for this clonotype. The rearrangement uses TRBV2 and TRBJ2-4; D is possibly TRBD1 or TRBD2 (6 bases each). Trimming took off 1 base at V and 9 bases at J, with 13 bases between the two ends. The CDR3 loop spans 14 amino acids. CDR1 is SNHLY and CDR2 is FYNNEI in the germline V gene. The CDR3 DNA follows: TGTGCCAGCAGTGAAGGGTACGGGGGCGGCATTCAGTACTTC. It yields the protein CASSEGYGGGIQYF. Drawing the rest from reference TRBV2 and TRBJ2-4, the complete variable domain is EPEVTQTPSHQVTQMGQEVILRCVPISNHLYFYWYRQILGQKVEFLVSFYNNEISEKSEIFDDQFSVERPDGSNFTLKIRSTKLEDSAMYFCASSEGYGGGIQYFGAGTRLSVL.

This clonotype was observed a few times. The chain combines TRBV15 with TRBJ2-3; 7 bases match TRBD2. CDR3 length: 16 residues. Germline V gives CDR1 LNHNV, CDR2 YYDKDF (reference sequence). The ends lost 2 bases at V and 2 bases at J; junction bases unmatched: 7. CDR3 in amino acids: CATSRSIAGPTDTQYF. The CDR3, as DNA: TGTGCCACCAGCAGATCCATAGCGGGCCCCACAGATACGCAGTATTTT. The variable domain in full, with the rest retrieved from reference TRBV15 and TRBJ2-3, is DAMVIQNPRYQVTQFGKPVTLSCSQTLNHNVMYWYQQKSSQAPKLLFHYYDKDFNNEADTPDNFQSRRPNTSFCFLDIRSPGLGDTAMYLCATSRSIAGPTDTQYFGPGTRLTVL.

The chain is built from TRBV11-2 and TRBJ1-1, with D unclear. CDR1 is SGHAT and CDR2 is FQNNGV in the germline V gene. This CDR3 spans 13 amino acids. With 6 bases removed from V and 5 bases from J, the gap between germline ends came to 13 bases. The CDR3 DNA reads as TGTGCCAGCAGGCTGAGGGCCGGAACTGAAGCTTTCTTT. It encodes CASRLRAGTEAFF.

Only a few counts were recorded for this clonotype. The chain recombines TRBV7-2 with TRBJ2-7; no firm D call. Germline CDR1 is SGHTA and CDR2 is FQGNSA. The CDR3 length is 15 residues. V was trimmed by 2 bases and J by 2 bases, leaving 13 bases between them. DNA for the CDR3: TGTGCCAGCAGCTTATTGTCCGTTAGAACCTACGAGCAGTACTTC. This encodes CASSLLSVRTYEQYF.

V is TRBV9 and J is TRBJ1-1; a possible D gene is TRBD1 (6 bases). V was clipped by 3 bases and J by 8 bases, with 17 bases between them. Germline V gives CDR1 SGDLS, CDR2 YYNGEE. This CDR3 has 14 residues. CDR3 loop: CASSAGGTSSEAFF. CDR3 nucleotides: TGTGCCAGCAGCGCCGGAGGGACAAGCTCCGAAGCTTTCTTT.

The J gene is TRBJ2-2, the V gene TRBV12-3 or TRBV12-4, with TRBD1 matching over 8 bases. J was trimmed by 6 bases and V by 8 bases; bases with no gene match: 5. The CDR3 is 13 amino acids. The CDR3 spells CASVIQGAGELFF. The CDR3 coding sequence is TGTGCCAGCGTAATACAGGGGGCCGGGGAGCTGTTTTTT.

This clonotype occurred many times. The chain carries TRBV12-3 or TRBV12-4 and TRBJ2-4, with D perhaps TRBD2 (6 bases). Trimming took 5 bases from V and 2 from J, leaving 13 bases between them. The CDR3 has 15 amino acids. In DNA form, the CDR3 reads TGTGCCAGCAGTCACGGGGAGGTCCCCAAAAACATTCAGTACTTC. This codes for CASSHGEVPKNIQYF.

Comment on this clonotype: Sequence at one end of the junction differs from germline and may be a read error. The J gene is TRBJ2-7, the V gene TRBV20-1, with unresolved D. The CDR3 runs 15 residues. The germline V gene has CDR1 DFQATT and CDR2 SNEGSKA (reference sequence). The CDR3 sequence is CSARDIGSSPYERYF. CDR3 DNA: TGCAGTGCTAGAGATATTGGCAGCTCCCCCTACGAGCGGTACTTC.

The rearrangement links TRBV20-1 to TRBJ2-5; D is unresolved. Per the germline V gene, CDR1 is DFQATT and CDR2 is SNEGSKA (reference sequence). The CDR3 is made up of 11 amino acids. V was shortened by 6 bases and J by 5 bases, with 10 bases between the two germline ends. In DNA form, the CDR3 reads TGCAGTGCCAACACCCAGGAGACCCAGTACTTC. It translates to CSANTQETQYF.

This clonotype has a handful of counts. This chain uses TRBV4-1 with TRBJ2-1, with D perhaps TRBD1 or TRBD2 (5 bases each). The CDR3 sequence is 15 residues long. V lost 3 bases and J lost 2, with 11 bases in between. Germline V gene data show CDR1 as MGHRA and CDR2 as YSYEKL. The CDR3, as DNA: TGCGCCAGCAGCCAGGGGGATCGGCCCTACAATGAGCAGTTCTTC. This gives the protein CASSQGDRPYNEQFF.